Following are 24 T cell receptor beta chains from one sample sequenced in a study of blood T cell repertoires in COVID-19. The repertoire was sequenced with immunoSEQ multiplex PCR; TCRdb's copy has only in-frame clones and lacks some. The sample includes some 100,000 clones, roughly 90% seen only once; the top ten take 5.7%. The sequenced sample was peripheral blood. The receptors derive from a man between 65 and 85 years old with acute or convalescent COVID-19.

J is TRBJ2-6 and V is TRBV19; D gene unclear. V lost 6 bases and J lost 1, with 4 bases in between. Germline values: CDR1 LNHDA, CDR2 SQIVND (reference sequence). CDR3 length: 13 amino acids. The CDR3 nucleotides are TGTGCCAGTAGCCAATCTGGGGCCAACGTCCTGACTTTC. This sequence encodes CASSQSGANVLTF. Variable domain in full (rest from reference TRBV19 and TRBJ2-6): DGGITQSPKYLFRKEGQNVTLSCEQNLNHDAMYWYRQDPGQGLRLIYYSQIVNDFQKGDIAEGYSVSREKKESFPLTVTSAQKNPTAFYLCASSQSGANVLTFGAGSRLTVL.

This chain joins TRBV28 and TRBJ1-1; D gene uncertain. The CDR3 covers 15 residues. The germline gives CDR1 MDHEN, CDR2 SYDVKM. V was cut by 0 bases and J by 1 base, with 9 bases left in between. CDR3 amino acids: CASSLWAPGNTEAFF. As DNA, the CDR3 is TGTGCCAGCAGTTTATGGGCCCCAGGGAACACTGAAGCTTTCTTT.

The chain links TRBV7-3 to TRBJ2-2; no firm D call. The CDR3 has 14 residues. The germline gives CDR1 SGHTA, CDR2 FQGTGA. V gave up 1 base and J gave up 1 base, with 4 bases separating them. The CDR3 nucleotides are TGTGCCAGCAGCTTAATTCAGAACACCGGGGAGCTGTTTTTT. This codes for CASSLIQNTGELFF.

The chain recombines TRBV19 with TRBJ1-3; 7 bases agree with TRBD1. Germline V CDR1 and CDR2: LNHDA, SQIVND (reference sequence). V lost 4 bases to trimming and J lost 0 bases; unmatched junction nucleotides: 0. The CDR3 consists of 14 residues. The CDR3 sequence: CASSTGGSGNTIYF. For the CDR3, the DNA is TGTGCCAGTAGTACAGGGGGCTCTGGAAACACCATATATTTT. Filled out from reference TRBV19 and TRBJ1-3, the complete variable domain reads DGGITQSPKYLFRKEGQNVTLSCEQNLNHDAMYWYRQDPGQGLRLIYYSQIVNDFQKGDIAEGYSVSREKKESFPLTVTSAQKNPTAFYLCASSTGGSGNTIYFGEGSWLTVV.

J is TRBJ1-1 and V is TRBV6-5; tentatively, D is TRBD1 (5 bases). The CDR3 is 13 amino acids. Germline V gene sequence: CDR1 MNHEY, CDR2 SVGAGI. V was shortened by 9 bases and J by 4 bases, with 15 bases between the two germline ends. CDR3 amino acids: CASFTWGGTEAFF. In DNA form, the CDR3 reads TGTGCCAGTTTCACCTGGGGGGGCACTGAAGCTTTCTTT.

The chain joins TRBV29-1 to TRBJ2-7, with 7 nucleotides matching TRBD2. The CDR3 contains 12 residues. The V gene end was trimmed by 4 bases and the J gene end by 2 bases; junction bases not matched to a gene: 2. Germline V lookup: CDR1 SQVTM, CDR2 ANQGSEA. CDR3 region: CSVGGGAYEQYF. CDR3 DNA sequence: TGCAGCGTTGGGGGGGGAGCCTACGAGCAGTACTTC.

V is TRBV7-9 and J is TRBJ2-6; 8 nucleotides match TRBD1. The CDR3 is 18 residues long. Germline assignment: CDR1 SEHNR and CDR2 FQNEAQ (reference sequence). V shed 5 bases and J 0 bases; nucleotides not matched to a gene: 9. The CDR3 DNA is TGTGCCAGCAGCCGTTGGGACAGGTATTCCTCTGGGGCCAACGTCCTGACTTTC. This sequence encodes CASSRWDRYSSGANVLTF.

This chain connects TRBV5-4 to TRBJ2-6; the D gene is possibly TRBD2 (6 bases). The CDR3 has 17 amino acids. The germline gives CDR1 SGHNT, CDR2 YYREEE (reference sequence). V was shortened by 0 bases and J by 0 bases, with 10 bases between the two germline ends. The CDR3 nucleotides read TGTGCCAGCAGCTTGGAAGCGACTAGCTCTGGGGCCAACGTCCTGACTTTC. Residues: CASSLEATSSGANVLTF. Full variable domain (outside the CDR3, taken from reference TRBV5-4 and TRBJ2-6): ETGVTQSPTHLIKTRGQQVTLRCSSQSGHNTVSWYQQALGQGPQFIFQYYREEENGRGNFPPRFSGLQFPNYSSELNVNALELDDSALYLCASSLEATSSGANVLTFGAGSRLTVL.

The chain employs TRBV11-2 and TRBJ2-5; D might be TRBD1 (6 bases). V lost 1 base, J lost 5 bases, and 17 bases lay in between. The germline gives CDR1 SGHAT, CDR2 FQNNGV. The CDR3 extends over 16 amino acids. This CDR3 reads CASSLGGQRVGETQYF. The CDR3 nucleotides read TGTGCCAGCAGCTTAGGAGGACAGAGGGTCGGTGAGACCCAGTACTTC.

The chain employs TRBV5-1 and TRBJ2-1; D gene ambiguous. V gave up 4 bases and J gave up 7 bases, with 9 bases separating them. The CDR3 extends over 12 amino acids. The germline CDR1 and CDR2 sequences are SGHRS and YFSETQ. The CDR3 loop is CASSLIMNEQFF. The CDR3 bases are TGCGCCAGCAGCCTTATAATGAATGAGCAGTTCTTC. Combining the CDR3 with reference TRBV5-1 and TRBJ2-1 gives the whole variable domain KAGVTQTPRYLIKTRGQQVTLSCSPISGHRSVSWYQQTPGQGLQFLFEYFSETQRNKGNFPGRFSGRQFSNSRSEMNVSTLELGDSALYLCASSLIMNEQFFGPGTRLTVL.

The chain joins TRBV24-1 to TRBJ2-1; D is uncertain. Trimming took off 2 bases at V and 4 bases at J, with 11 bases between the two ends. Per germline, CDR1 KGHDR and CDR2 SFDVKD. This CDR3 region has 15 residues. Here the CDR3 reads CATSDSAGAYNEQFF. CDR3 sequence (DNA): TGTGCCACCAGTGATTCTGCCGGAGCTTACAATGAGCAGTTCTTC.

This clone came up a few times. The rearrangement uses TRBV5-1 and TRBJ2-7; D not certain. The CDR3 extends over 14 amino acids. The germline V gene encodes CDR1 SGHRS and CDR2 YFSETQ. V was clipped by 0 bases and J by 0 bases, with 7 bases between them. CDR3 amino acids: CASSLATSSYEQYF. The CDR3 DNA reads as TGCGCCAGCAGCTTGGCAACCAGCTCCTACGAGCAGTACTTC.

This chain connects TRBV24-1 to TRBJ2-3, with TRBD1 identical over 9 bases. The V gene end was trimmed by 5 bases and the J gene end by 3 bases; junction bases not matched to a gene: 2. CDR1 is KGHDR and CDR2 is SFDVKD in the germline V gene. The CDR3 runs to 14 residues. The CDR3 DNA reads as TGTGCCACCAGTGGGACAGGGGTTACAGATACGCAGTATTTT. As protein: CATSGTGVTDTQYF.

In this sample, this clone turned up a few times. The chain uses TRBV3-1 (or the pseudogene TRBV3-2) and TRBJ1-2, with TRBD1 matching 8 bases. CDR3 size: 15 residues. Per germline, CDR1 LGHDT and CDR2 YNNKEL (reference sequence). With 0 bases clipped from V and 4 bases from J, the junction kept 4 bases outside the gene matches. CDR3 residues: CASSQDKDRVYGYTF. CDR3 DNA: TGTGCCAGCAGCCAAGATAAGGACAGGGTCTATGGCTACACCTTC.

This chain connects TRBV30 to TRBJ1-1, with 12 bases fitting TRBD1. CDR3 size: 18 residues. J was trimmed by 3 bases and V by 0 bases; bases with no gene match: 11. Germline CDR1 GTSNPN, CDR2 SVGIG (reference sequence). CDR3 protein: CAWSVLGTGGQGYTEAFF. CDR3 in DNA: TGTGCCTGGAGTGTACTTGGGACAGGGGGCCAAGGGTACACTGAAGCTTTCTTT.

V gene TRBV19 combines with J gene TRBJ2-1, with 8 bases identical to TRBD1. There are 15 residues in the CDR3. V shed 6 bases and J 0 bases; nucleotides not matched to a gene: 4. CDR1 and CDR2 from the germline V gene are LNHDA and SQIVND (reference sequence). Here the CDR3 DNA reads TGTGCCAGTAGGCAGGGGGCGACCTCCTACAATGAGCAGTTCTTC. Translating gives CASRQGATSYNEQFF.

The chain uses TRBV18 and TRBJ2-1; TRBD2 agrees at 7 bases. Per germline, CDR1 KGHSH and CDR2 LQKENI. The CDR3 totals 17 residues. V lost 1 base, J lost 1 base, and 7 bases stayed unmatched. CDR3 sequence (DNA): TGTGCCAGCTCACCACAGTATCCTAGCGGATCCTACAATGAGCAGTTCTTC. Translated: CASSPQYPSGSYNEQFF.

In its sample, this clone was seen once. The rearrangement joins TRBV7-9 to TRBJ1-3; D is ambiguous. V shed 3 bases and J shed 0 bases, with 12 bases lying between them. Per germline, CDR1 SEHNR and CDR2 FQNEAQ (reference sequence). CDR3 length: 16 residues. The CDR3 nucleotides are TGTGCCAGCAGCTTGTTCGGCTCAGGCTCTGGAAACACCATATATTTT. This gives the protein CASSLFGSGSGNTIYF.

The chain carries TRBV14 and TRBJ2-7; the D is unclear. This CDR3 contains 15 residues. Germline values: CDR1 SGHDN, CDR2 FVKESK. Trimming left V 4 bases short and J 6 bases short, with 19 bases between. DNA for the CDR3: TGTGCCAGCAGCCCCTTTCGCTCTGGAGAAGGCGAGCAGTACTTC. This translates into CASSPFRSGEGEQYF.

This chain connects TRBV9 to TRBJ2-2; possible D gene TRBD2, 5 bases. Trimming cost V 3 bases and J 4 bases, with 10 bases left between them. The CDR3 runs to 14 residues. In germline, CDR1 is SGDLS, CDR2 YYNGEE. The DNA of the CDR3 is TGTGCCAGCAGCGACCGGACTGGCACCGGGGAGCTGTTTTTT. This gives the protein CASSDRTGTGELFF. Together with reference TRBV9 and TRBJ2-2, the CDR3 gives the full variable domain: DSGVTQTPKHLITATGQRVTLRCSPRSGDLSVYWYQQSLDQGLQFLIQYYNGEERAKGNILERFSAQQFPDLHSELNLSSLELGDSALYFCASSDRTGTGELFFGEGSRLTVL.

The chain joins TRBV6-6 to TRBJ1-6; unclear D gene. Germline V CDR1 and CDR2: MNHNY, SVGAGI (reference sequence). The germline V and J ends were trimmed by 4 bases and 5 bases, with 9 bases remaining between them. This CDR3 is 14 amino acids long. Here the CDR3 reads CASSSSTNNSPLHF. In DNA form, the CDR3 reads TGTGCCAGCAGTTCGAGCACCAATAATTCACCCCTCCACTTT.

V is TRBV11-2 and J is TRBJ2-1; 9 bases are shared with TRBD2. Trimming cost V 5 bases and J 7 bases; bases outside gene matches: 9. CDR1 and CDR2 (germline): SGHAT, FQNNGV. The CDR3 contains 15 residues. The CDR3 bases are TGTGCCAGCAGCCCCGGGTGGCTAGCGGGGAATGAGCAGTTCTTC. Translation: CASSPGWLAGNEQFF.

The J gene is TRBJ1-2, the V gene TRBV3-1 (or the pseudogene TRBV3-2); TRBD1 agrees at 7 bases. This CDR3 spans 15 amino acids. CDR1 and CDR2 (germline): LGHDT, YNNKEL (reference sequence). With V trimmed by 4 bases and J by 2 bases, 7 bases remained unmatched. In nucleotides, the CDR3 is TGTGCCAGCAGCCCCTTCATACAGGGGAACTATGGCTACACCTTC. It yields the protein CASSPFIQGNYGYTF.

This clone was counted once. This chain joins TRBV7-8 and TRBJ1-1; D might be TRBD1 (6 bases). The V gene lost 5 bases and the J gene lost 1 base, with 8 bases spanning the gap. Germline V gene sequence: CDR1 SGHVS, CDR2 FQNEAQ. The CDR3 sequence is 13 residues long. CDR3 region: CASSRQANTEAFF. The DNA of the CDR3 is TGTGCCAGCAGCCGACAGGCGAACACTGAAGCTTTCTTT.